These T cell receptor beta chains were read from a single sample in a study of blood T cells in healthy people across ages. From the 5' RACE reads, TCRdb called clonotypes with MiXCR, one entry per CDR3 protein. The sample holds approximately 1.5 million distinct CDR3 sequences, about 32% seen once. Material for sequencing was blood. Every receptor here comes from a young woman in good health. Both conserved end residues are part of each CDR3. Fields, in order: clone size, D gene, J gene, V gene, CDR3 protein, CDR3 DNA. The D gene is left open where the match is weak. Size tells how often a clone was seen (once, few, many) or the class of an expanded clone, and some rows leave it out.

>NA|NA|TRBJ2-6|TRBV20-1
CSARDQQLTGGANVLTF
TGCAGTGCTAGAGATCAGCAGCTTACTGGTGGGGCCAACGTCCTGACTTTC
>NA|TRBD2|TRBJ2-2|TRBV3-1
CASSPGTSGRVDTGELFF
TGTGCCAGCAGCCCTGGGACTAGCGGGAGGGTTGACACCGGGGAGCTGTTTTTT
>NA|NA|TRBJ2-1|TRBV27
CASSLLGRGNYNEQFF
TGTGCCAGCAGCCTGCTGGGCCGCGGGAATTACAATGAGCAGTTCTTC
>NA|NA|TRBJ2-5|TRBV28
CASSLGATGTQYF
TGTGCCAGCAGTCTGGGGGCTACCGGGACCCAGTACTTC
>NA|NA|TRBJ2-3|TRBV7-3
CASSQPRGVETDTQYF
TGTGCCAGCAGCCAACCCCGAGGGGTGGAAACAGATACGCAGTATTTT
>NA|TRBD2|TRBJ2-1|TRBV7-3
CASRRGGLYNEQFF
TGTGCCAGCCGCCGCGGGGGGCTGTACAATGAGCAGTTCTTC
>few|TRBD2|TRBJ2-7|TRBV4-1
CASSQLLAGAREQYF
TGCGCCAGCAGCCAACTACTAGCGGGAGCTCGGGAGCAGTACTTC
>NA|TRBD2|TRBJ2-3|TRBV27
CASGGLAGVGTDTQYF
TGTGCCAGCGGGGGACTAGCGGGAGTGGGAACAGATACGCAGTATTTT
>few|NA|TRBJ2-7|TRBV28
CAGSFEGNEQYF
TGTGCCGGCAGTTTTGAGGGCAACGAGCAGTACTTC
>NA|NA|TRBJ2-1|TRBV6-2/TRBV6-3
CASNLPGPTSFF
TGTGCCAGCAACCTACCGGGTCCTACCTCGTTCTTC
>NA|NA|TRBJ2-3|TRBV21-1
CASSNLSLIHRPTGFCTDTQYF
TGTGCCAGCAGCAATCTAAGCTTAATACATCGCCCGACCGGATTTTGCACAGATACGCAGTATTTT
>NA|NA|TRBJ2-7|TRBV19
CASSIGQATYEQYF
TGTGCCAGTAGTATAGGACAGGCTACCTACGAGCAGTACTTC
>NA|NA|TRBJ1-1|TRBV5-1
CASSATSIRGGWTEAFF
TGCGCCAGCAGCGCCACCTCCATCAGGGGAGGATGGACTGAAGCTTTCTTT
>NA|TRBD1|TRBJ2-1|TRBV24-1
CATSDPPGDSLRDEQFF
TGTGCCACCAGTGATCCGCCTGGGGACAGCCTTAGGGATGAGCAGTTCTTC
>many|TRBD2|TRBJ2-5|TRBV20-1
CSASGTSRNQETQYF
TGCAGTGCTAGCGGGACTAGCAGAAACCAAGAGACCCAGTACTTC
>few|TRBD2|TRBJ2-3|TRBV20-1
CSAPGGKNTDRYTDTQYF
TGCAGTGCCCCCGGGGGGAAGAACACCGATAGGTACACAGATACGCAGTATTTT
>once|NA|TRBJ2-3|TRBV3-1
CASSQETTEDTQYF
TGTGCCAGCAGCCAAGAAACCACGGAAGATACGCAGTATTTT
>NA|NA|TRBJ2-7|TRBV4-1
CASSATLGTTTYEQYF
TGCGCCAGCAGCGCGACCTTGGGGACAACAACCTACGAGCAGTACTTC
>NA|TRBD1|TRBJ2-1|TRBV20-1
CSATTGIAYNEQFF
TGCAGTGCTACGACAGGGATCGCCTACAATGAGCAGTTCTTC
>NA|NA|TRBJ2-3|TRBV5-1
CASSLAGTHTDTQYF
TGCGCCAGCAGCTTGGCCGGGACACACACAGATACGCAGTATTTT
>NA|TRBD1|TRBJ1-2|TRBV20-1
CSANDRARQTNYGYTF
TGCAGTGCTAACGACAGGGCCCGTCAGACCAACTATGGCTACACCTTC
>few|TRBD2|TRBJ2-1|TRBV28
CASRPREGDGAEQFF
TGTGCCAGCAGGCCTCGGGAGGGGGACGGGGCTGAGCAGTTCTTC
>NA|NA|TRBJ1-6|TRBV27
CASRPHPGGSPLHF
TGTGCCAGCAGACCCCATCCGGGGGGTTCACCCCTCCACTTT
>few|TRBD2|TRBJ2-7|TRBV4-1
CASSVTGTSESYEQYF
TGCGCCAGCAGTGTAACCGGGACTAGCGAATCCTACGAGCAGTACTTC
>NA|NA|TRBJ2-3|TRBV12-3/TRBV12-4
CASSWGARTDTQYF
TGTGCCAGCAGTTGGGGGGCGAGAACAGATACGCAGTATTTT
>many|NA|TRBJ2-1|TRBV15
CATSRERGNEQFF
TGTGCCACCAGCAGAGAAAGGGGGAATGAGCAGTTCTTC
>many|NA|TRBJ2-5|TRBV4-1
CASSQLLVETQYF
TGCGCCAGCAGCCAATTGCTAGTCGAGACCCAGTACTTC
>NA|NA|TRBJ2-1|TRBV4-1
CASSQDFGSPYNEQFF
TGCGCCAGCAGCCAAGATTTCGGGAGCCCCTACAATGAGCAGTTCTTC
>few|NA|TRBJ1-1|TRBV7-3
CASRSWLLEDTEAFF
TGTGCCAGCAGGTCCTGGCTCTTGGAGGACACTGAAGCTTTCTTT
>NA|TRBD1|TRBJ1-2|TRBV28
CASSLSRAGGSGYTF
TGTGCCAGCAGCCTTTCTCGGGCAGGGGGGAGTGGCTACACCTTC
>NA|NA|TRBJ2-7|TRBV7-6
CASSLSPESTSYEQYF
TGTGCCAGCAGCTTAAGTCCGGAGTCTACGTCGTACGAGCAGTACTTC
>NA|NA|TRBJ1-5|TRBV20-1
CSARKGGEGNQPQHF
TGCAGTGCTAGAAAGGGCGGGGAAGGGAATCAGCCCCAGCATTTT
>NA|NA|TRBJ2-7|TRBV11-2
CASSTRQCSEQYF
TGTGCCAGCAGCACAAGGCAGTGCTCCGAGCAGTACTTC
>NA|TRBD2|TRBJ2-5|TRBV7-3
CASSLNGGGAGETQYF
TGTGCCAGCAGCTTAAATGGCGGGGGGGCCGGGGAGACCCAGTACTTC
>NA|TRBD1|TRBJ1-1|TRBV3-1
CASSHGQGGTEAFF
TGTGCCAGCAGCCACGGACAGGGGGGCACTGAAGCTTTCTTT
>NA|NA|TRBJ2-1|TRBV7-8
CASSPIYRLAQSYNEQFF
TGTGCCAGCAGCCCTATTTATCGGCTAGCGCAATCCTACAATGAGCAGTTCTTC
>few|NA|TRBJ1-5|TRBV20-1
CSATRKGQPQHF
TGCAGTGCTACCCGAAAGGGACAGCCCCAGCATTTT
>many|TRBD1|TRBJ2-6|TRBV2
CASSTDRDNVLTF
TGTGCCAGCAGTACGGACAGGGACAACGTCCTGACTTTC
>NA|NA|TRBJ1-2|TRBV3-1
CASSQGPRSGNYGYTF
TGTGCCAGCAGCCAAGGCCCTCGAAGCGGGAACTATGGCTACACCTTC
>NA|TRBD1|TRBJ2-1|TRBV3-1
CASSRPGQDYEQFF
TGTGCCAGCAGCCGACCGGGACAGGACTATGAGCAGTTCTTC
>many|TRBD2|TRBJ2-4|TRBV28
CASKRTSGRNIQYF
TGTGCCAGCAAACGGACTAGCGGGAGGAACATTCAGTACTTC
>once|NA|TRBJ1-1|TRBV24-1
CATSDQYTEAFF
TGTGCCACCAGTGACCAATACACTGAAGCTTTCTTT
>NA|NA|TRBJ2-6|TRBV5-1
CASSLALGGANVLTF
TGCGCCAGCAGCTTGGCCTTGGGTGGGGCCAACGTCCTGACTTTC
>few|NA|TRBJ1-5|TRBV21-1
CASSRSIAYPNYVRVGNSNQPQHF
TGTGCCAGCAGCCGAAGTATTGCCTACCCAAACTATGTTCGGGTAGGCAATAGCAATCAGCCCCAGCATTTT
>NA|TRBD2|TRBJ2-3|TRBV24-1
CATSPVGGRGGTDTQYF
TGTGCCACCAGTCCCGTTGGGGGGAGGGGCGGCACAGATACGCAGTATTTT
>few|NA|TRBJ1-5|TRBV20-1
CSARGPNSLSQPQHF
TGCAGTGCTAGGGGCCCGAACAGTTTAAGCCAGCCCCAGCATTTT
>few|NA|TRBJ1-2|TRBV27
CASSLSRLTGYTF
TGTGCCAGCAGTTTATCTAGGTTAACGGGCTACACCTTC
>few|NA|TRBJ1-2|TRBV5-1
CASSLVVSYGYTF
TGCGCCAGCAGCTTGGTAGTCTCCTATGGCTACACCTTC
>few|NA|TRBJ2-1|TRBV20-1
CSARDTGDLTYNEQFF
TGCAGTGCTAGAGATACAGGAGATCTGACCTACAATGAGCAGTTCTTC
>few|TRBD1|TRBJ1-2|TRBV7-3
CASSSGTGGEGYTF
TGTGCCAGCAGCTCCGGGACAGGGGGCGAGGGCTACACCTTC
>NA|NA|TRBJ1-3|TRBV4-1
CASSQGGLHSGNTIYF
TGCGCCAGCAGCCAAGGGGGACTCCACTCTGGAAACACCATATATTTT
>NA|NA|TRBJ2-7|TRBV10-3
CAISEPGVQSYEQYF
TGTGCCATCAGTGAGCCCGGGGTACAATCCTACGAGCAGTACTTC
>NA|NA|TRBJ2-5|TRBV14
CASSLGLGFGPPGETQYF
TGTGCCAGCAGCCTGGGTCTTGGGTTCGGGCCTCCCGGAGAGACCCAGTACTTC
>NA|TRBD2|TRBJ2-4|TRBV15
CATSRDTLWEGRLRAKNIQYF
TGTGCCACCAGCAGGGATACTCTTTGGGAGGGCCGCCTTCGAGCCAAAAACATTCAGTACTTC
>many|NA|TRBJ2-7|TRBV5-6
CASSLRRTNPPYEQYF
TGTGCCAGCAGTTTACGGCGGACCAACCCTCCCTACGAGCAGTACTTC